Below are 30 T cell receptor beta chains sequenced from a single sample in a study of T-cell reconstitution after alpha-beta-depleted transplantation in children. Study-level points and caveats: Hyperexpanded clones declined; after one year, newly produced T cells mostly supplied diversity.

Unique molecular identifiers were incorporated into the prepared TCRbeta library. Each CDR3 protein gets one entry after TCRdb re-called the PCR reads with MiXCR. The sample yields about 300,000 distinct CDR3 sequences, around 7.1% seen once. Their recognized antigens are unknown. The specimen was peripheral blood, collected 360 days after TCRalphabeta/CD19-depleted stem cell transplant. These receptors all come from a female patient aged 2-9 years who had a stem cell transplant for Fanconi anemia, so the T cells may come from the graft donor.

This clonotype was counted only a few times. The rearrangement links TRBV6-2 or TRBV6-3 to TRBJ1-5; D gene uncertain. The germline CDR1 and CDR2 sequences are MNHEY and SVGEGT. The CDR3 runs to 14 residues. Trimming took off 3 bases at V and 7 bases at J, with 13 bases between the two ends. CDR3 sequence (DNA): TGTGCCAGCAGTTATTCCCCCCGGGCCCAGCCCCAGCATTTT. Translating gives CASSYSPRAQPQHF.

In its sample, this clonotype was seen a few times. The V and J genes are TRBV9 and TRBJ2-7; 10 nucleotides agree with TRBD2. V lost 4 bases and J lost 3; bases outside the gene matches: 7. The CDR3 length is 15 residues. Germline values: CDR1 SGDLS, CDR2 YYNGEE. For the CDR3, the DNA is TGTGCCAGCAGCACAGGGACTAGCGAGAACTACGAGCAGTACTTC. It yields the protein CASSTGTSENYEQYF.

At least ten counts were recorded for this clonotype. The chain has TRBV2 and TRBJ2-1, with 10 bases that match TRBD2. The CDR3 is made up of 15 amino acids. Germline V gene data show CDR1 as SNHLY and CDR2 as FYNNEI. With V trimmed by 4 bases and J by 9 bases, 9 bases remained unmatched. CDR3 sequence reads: CASSVGTSVSFEQFF. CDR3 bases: TGTGCCAGCAGTGTAGGGACTAGCGTAAGTTTTGAGCAGTTCTTC.

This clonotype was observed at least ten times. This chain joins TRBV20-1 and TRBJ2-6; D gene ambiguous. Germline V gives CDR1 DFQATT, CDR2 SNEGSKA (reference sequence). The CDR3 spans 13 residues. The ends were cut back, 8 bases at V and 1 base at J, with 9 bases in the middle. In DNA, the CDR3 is TGCAGTCCTTCACGGTCTGGGGCCAACGTCCTGACTTTC. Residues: CSPSRSGANVLTF.

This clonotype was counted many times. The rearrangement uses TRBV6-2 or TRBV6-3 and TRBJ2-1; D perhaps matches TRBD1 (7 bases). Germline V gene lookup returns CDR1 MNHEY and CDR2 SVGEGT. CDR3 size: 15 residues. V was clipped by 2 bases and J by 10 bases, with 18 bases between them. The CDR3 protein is CASSYEEGASKEQFF. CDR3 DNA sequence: TGTGCCAGCAGTTACGAGGAGGGGGCCTCGAAGGAGCAGTTCTTC.

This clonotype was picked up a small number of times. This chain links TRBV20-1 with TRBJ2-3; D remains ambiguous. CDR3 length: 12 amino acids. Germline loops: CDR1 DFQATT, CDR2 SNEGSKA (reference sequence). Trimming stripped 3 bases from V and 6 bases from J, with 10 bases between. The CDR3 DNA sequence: TGCAGTGCTAGGTATAGCAGGGATACGCAGTATTTT. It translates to CSARYSRDTQYF.

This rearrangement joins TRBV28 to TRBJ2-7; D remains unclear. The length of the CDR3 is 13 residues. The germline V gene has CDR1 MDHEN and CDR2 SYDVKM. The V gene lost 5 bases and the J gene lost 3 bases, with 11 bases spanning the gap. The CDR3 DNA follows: TGTGCCAGCAGTGCCCCGGGTCGCTACGAGCAGTACGTC. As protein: CASSAPGRYEQYV.

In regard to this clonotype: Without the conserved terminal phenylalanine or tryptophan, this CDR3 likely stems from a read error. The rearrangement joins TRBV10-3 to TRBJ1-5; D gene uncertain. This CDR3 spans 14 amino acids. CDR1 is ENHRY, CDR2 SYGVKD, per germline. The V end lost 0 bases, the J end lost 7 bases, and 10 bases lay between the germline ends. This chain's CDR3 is CAISESKGGQPQHC. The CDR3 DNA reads TGTGCCATCAGTGAGTCGAAGGGCGGCCAGCCCCAGCATTGT.

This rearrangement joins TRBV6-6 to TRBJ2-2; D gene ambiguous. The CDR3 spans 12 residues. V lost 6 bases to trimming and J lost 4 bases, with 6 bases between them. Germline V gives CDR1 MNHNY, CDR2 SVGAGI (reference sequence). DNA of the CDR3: TGTGCCAGCAGCTACCTCACCGGGGAGCTGTTTTTT. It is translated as CASSYLTGELFF.

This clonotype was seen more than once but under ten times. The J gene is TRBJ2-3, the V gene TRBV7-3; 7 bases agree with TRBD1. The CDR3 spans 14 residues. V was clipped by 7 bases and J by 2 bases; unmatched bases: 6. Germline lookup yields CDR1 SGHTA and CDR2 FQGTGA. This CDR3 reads CASKRDSITDTQYF. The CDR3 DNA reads TGTGCCAGCAAACGGGACAGTATCACAGATACGCAGTATTTT. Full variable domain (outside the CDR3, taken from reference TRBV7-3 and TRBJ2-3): GAGVSQTPSNKVTEKGKYVELRCDPISGHTALYWYRQSLGQGPEFLIYFQGTGAADDSGLPNDRFFAVRPEGSVSTLKIQRTERGDSAVYLCASKRDSITDTQYFGPGTRLTVL.

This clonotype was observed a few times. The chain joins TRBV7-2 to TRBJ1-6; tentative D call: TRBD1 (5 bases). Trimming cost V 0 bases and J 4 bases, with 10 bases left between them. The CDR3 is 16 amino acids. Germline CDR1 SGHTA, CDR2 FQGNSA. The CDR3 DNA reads TGTGCCAGCAGCTTAGCCCTCCAGGGTTATAATTCACCCCTCCACTTT. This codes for CASSLALQGYNSPLHF.

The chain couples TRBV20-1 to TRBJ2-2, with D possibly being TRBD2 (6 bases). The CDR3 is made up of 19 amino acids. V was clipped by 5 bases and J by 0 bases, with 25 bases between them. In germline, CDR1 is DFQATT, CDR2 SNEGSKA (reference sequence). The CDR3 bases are TGCAGTGCTTGGCTGTGGGGTAGGAGGGGAACCTCGAACACCGGGGAGCTGTTTTTT. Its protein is CSAWLWGRRGTSNTGELFF.

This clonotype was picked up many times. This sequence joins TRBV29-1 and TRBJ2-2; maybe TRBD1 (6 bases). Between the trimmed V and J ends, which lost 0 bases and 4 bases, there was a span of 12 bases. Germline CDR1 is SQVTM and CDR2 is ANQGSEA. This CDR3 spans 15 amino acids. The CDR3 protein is CSVEDGVRGTGELFF. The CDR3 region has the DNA TGCAGCGTTGAAGATGGGGTCAGGGGCACCGGGGAGCTGTTTTTT.

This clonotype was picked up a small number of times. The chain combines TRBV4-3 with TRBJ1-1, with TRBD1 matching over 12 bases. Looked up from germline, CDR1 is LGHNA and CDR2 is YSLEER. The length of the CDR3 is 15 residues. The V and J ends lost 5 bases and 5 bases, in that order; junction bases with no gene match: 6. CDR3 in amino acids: CASSSRDRGHTEAFF. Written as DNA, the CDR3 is TGCGCCAGCAGCTCGCGGGACAGGGGGCATACTGAAGCTTTCTTT.

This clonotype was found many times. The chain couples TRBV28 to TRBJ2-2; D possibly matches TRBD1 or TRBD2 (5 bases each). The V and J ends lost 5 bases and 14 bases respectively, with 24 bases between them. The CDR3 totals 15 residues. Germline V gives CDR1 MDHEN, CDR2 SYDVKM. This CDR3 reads CASSPTGAASVILFF. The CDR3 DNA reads TGTGCCAGCAGTCCAACCGGGGCGGCCTCGGTTATACTGTTTTTT.

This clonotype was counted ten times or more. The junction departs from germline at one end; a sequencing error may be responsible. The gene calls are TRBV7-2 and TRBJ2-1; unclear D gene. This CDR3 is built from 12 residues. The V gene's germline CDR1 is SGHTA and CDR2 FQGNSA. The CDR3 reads CACSTDSDEQFF. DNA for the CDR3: TGTGCCTGCAGCACCGATTCGGATGAGCAGTTCTTC.

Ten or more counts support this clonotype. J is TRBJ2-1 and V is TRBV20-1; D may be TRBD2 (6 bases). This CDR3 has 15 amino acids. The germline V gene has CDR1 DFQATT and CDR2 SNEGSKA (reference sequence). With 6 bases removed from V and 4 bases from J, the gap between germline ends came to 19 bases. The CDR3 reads CSADGGYRQYNEQFF. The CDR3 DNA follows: TGCAGTGCGGATGGGGGGTACAGACAATACAATGAGCAGTTCTTC.

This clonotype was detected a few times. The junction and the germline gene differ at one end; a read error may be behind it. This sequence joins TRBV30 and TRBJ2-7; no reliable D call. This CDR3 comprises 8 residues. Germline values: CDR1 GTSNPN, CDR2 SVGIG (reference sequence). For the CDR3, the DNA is TGTGCCTGGGGAAATGAGAACTTC. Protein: CAWGNENF. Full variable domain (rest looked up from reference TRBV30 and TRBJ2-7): SQTIHQWPATLVQPVGSPLSLECTVEGTSNPNLYWYRQAAGRGLQLLFYSVGIGQISSEVPQNLSASRPQDRQFILSSKKLLLSDSGFYLCAWGNENFGPGTRLTVT.

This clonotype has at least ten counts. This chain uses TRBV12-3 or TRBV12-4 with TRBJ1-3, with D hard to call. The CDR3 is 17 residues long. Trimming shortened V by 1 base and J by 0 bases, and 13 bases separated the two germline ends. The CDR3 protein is CASSLENGVGSGNTIYF. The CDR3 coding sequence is TGTGCCAGCAGTTTAGAGAACGGGGTTGGCTCTGGAAACACCATATATTTT.

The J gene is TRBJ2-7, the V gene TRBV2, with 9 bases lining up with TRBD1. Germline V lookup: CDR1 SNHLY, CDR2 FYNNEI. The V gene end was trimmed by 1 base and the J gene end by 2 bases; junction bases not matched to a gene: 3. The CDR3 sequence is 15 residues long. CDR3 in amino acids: CASSEGDRVPYEQYF. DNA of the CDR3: TGTGCCAGCAGTGAAGGGGACAGGGTTCCCTACGAGCAGTACTTC. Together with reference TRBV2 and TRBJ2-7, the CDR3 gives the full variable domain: EPEVTQTPSHQVTQMGQEVILRCVPISNHLYFYWYRQILGQKVEFLVSFYNNEISEKSEIFDDQFSVERPDGSNFTLKIRSTKLEDSAMYFCASSEGDRVPYEQYFGPGTRLTVT.

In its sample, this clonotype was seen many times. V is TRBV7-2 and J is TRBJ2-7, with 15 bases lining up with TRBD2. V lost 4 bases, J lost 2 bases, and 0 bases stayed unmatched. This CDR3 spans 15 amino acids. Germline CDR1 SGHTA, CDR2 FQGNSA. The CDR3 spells CASSWTSGGAYEQYF. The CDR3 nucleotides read TGTGCCAGCAGCTGGACTAGCGGGGGGGCCTACGAGCAGTACTTC. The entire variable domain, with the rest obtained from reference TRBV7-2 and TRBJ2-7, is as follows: GAGVSQSPSNKVTEKGKDVELRCDPISGHTALYWYRQSLGQGLEFLIYFQGNSAPDKSGLPSDRFSAERTGGSVSTLTIQRTQQEDSAVYLCASSWTSGGAYEQYFGPGTRLTVT.

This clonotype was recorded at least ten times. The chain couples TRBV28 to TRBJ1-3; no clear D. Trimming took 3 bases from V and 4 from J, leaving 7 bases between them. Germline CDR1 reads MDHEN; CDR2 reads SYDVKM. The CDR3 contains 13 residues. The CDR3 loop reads CASSFALGNTIYF. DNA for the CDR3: TGTGCCAGCAGTTTTGCTCTAGGAAACACCATATATTTT.

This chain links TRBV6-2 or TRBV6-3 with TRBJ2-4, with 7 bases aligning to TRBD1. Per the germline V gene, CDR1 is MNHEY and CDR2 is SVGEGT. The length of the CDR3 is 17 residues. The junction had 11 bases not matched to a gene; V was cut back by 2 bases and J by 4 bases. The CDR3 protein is CASSYNRGPQPKNIQYF. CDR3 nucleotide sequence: TGTGCCAGCAGTTACAACAGGGGACCTCAGCCGAAAAACATTCAGTACTTC.

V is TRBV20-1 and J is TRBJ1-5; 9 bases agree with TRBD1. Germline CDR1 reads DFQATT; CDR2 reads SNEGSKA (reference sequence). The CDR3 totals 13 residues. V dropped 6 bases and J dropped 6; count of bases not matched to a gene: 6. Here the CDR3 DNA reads TGCAGTGCCGTTAACAGGGGGCTTCAGCCCCAGCATTTT. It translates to CSAVNRGLQPQHF.

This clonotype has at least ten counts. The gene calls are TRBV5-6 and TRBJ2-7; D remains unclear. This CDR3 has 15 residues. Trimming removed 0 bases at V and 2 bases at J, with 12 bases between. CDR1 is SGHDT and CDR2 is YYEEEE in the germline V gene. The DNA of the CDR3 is TGTGCCAGCAGCTTGGGCCGGAACCCTACCTACGAGCAGTACTTC. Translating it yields CASSLGRNPTYEQYF.

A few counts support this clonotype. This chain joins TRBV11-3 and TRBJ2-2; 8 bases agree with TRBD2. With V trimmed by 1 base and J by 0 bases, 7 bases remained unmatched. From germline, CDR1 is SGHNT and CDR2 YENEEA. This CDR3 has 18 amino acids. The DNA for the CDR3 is TGTGCCAGCAGCTTAGTAGGATCGGGACTAGCGAACACCGGGGAGCTGTTTTTT. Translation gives CASSLVGSGLANTGELFF.

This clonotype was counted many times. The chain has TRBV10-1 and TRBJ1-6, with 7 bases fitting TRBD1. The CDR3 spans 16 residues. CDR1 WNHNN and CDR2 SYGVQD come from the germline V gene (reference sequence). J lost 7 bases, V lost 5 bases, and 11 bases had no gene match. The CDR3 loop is CASSYKTGAENSPLHF. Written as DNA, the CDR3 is TGCGCCAGCAGTTACAAAACAGGGGCAGAGAATTCACCCCTCCACTTT.

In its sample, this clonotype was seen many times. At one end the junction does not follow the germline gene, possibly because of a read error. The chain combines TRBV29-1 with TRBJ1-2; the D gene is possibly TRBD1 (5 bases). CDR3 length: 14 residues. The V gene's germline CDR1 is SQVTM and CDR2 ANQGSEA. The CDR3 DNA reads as TGCAGCGTTGAAGGCTTGGGGGGGACGGACGGTTTCCCCTTC. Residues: CSVEGLGGTDGFPF.

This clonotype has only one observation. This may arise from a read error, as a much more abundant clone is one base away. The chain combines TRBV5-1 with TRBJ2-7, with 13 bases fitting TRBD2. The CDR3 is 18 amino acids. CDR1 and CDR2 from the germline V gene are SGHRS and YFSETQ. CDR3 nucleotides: TGCGCCAGCAGCTTGGCCGAAGCGACTAGCGGGGGGTCATACGAGCAGCACTTC. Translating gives CASSLAEATSGGSYEQHF.

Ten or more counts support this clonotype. Here the CDR3 reads CASSLVPFGTGTEAFF. CDR3 nucleotide sequence: TGTGCCAGCAGCTTAGTACCTTTTGGGACAGGGACTGAAGCTTTCTTT. The chain combines TRBV7-8 with TRBJ1-1; 9 bases fit TRBD1. The CDR3 has 16 amino acids. Germline V gene sequence: CDR1 SGHVS, CDR2 FQNEAQ. J was trimmed by 5 bases and V by 1 base; bases with no gene match: 8.